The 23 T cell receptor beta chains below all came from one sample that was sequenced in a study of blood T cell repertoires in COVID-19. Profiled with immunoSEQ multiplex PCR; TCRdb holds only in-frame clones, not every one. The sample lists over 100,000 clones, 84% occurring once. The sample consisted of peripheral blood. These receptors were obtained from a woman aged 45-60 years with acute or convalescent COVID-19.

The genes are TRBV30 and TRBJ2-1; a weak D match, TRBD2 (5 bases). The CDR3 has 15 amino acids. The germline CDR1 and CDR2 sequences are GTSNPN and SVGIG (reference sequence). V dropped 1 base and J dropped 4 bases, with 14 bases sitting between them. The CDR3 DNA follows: TGTGCCTGGAGTGATGGGAGCCCTTTATACAATGAGCAGTTCTTC. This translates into CAWSDGSPLYNEQFF.

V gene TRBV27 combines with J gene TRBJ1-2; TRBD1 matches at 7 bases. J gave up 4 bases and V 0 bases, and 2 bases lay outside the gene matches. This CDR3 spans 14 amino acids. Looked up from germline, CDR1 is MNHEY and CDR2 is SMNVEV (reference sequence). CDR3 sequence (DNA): TGTGCCAGCAGTTTATCAACAGGGGTCTATGGCTACACCTTC. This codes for CASSLSTGVYGYTF.

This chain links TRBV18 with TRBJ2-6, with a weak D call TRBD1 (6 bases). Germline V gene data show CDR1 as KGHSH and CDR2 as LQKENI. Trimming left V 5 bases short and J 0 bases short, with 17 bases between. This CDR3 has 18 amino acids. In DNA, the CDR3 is TGTGCCAGCTCATCAAACAGGGCAGCCCACTCTGGGGCCAACGTCCTGACTTTC. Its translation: CASSSNRAAHSGANVLTF.

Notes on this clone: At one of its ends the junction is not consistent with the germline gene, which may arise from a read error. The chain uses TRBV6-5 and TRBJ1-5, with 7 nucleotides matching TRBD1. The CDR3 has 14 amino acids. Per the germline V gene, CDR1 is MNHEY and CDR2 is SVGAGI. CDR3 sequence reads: CASNTGDRNQLQHF. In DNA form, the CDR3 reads TGTGCCAGCAACACAGGGGATCGCAATCAGCTCCAGCATTTT.

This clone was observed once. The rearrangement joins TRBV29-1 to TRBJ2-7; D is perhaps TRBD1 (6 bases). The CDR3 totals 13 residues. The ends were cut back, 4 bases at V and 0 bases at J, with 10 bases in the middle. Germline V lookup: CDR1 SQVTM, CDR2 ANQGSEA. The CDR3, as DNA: TGCAGCGTTGCCCAGGGGTCCTCCTACGAGCAGTACTTC. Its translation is CSVAQGSSYEQYF.

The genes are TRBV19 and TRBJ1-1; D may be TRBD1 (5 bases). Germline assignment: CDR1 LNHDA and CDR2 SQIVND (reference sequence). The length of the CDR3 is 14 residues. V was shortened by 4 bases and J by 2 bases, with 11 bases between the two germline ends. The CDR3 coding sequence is TGTGCCAGTAGTAAAGGACAACTCAACACTGAAGCTTTCTTT. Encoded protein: CASSKGQLNTEAFF. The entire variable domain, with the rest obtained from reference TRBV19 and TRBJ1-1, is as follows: DGGITQSPKYLFRKEGQNVTLSCEQNLNHDAMYWYRQDPGQGLRLIYYSQIVNDFQKGDIAEGYSVSREKKESFPLTVTSAQKNPTAFYLCASSKGQLNTEAFFGQGTRLTVV.

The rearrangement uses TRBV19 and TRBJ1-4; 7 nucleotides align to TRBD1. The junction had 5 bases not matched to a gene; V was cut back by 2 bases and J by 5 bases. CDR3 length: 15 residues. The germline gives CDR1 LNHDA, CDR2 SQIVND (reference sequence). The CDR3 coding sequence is TGTGCCAGTAGTATAAGTCGACAGGGAAATGAAAAACTGTTTTTT. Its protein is CASSISRQGNEKLFF.

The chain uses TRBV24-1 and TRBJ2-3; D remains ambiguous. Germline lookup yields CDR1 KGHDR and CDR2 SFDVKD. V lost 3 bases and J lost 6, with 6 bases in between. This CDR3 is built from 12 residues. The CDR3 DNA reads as TGTGCCACCAGTGATCCCGCGGATACGCAGTATTTT. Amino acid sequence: CATSDPADTQYF.

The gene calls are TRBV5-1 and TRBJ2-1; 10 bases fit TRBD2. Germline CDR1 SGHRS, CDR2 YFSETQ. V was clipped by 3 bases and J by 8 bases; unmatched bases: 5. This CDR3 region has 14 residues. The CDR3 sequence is CASSSPGLADEQFF. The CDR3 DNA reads TGCGCCAGCAGCTCACCTGGACTAGCGGATGAGCAGTTCTTC.

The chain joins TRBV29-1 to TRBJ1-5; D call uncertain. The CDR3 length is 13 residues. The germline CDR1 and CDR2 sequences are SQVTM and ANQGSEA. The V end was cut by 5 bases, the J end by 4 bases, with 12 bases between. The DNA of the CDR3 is TGCAGCGTTCGGGTCGAGCGGAATCAGCCCCAGCATTTT. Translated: CSVRVERNQPQHF. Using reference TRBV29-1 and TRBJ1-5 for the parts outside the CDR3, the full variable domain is SAVISQKPSRDICQRGTSLTIQCQVDSQVTMMFWYRQQPGQSLTLIATANQGSEATYESGFVIDKFPISRPNLTFSTLTVSNMSPEDSSIYLCSVRVERNQPQHFGDGTRLSIL.

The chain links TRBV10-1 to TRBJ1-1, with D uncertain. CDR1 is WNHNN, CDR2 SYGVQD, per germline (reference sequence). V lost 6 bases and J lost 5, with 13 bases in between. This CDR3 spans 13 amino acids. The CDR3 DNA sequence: TGCGCCAGCAGCAAACAGCGGTGGACTGAAGCTTTCTTT. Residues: CASSKQRWTEAFF.

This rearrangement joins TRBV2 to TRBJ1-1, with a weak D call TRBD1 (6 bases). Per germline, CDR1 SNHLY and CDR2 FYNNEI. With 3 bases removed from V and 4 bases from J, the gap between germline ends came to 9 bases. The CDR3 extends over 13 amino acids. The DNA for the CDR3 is TGTGCCAGCAGTGAGTGGGGGCTCACTGAAGCTTTCTTT. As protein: CASSEWGLTEAFF.

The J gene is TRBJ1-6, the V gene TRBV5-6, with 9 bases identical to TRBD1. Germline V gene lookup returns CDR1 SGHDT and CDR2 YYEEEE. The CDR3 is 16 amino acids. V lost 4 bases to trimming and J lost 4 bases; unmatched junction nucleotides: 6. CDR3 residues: CASSKLGQGYNSPLHF. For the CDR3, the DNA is TGTGCCAGCAGCAAACTTGGACAGGGGTATAATTCACCCCTCCACTTT.

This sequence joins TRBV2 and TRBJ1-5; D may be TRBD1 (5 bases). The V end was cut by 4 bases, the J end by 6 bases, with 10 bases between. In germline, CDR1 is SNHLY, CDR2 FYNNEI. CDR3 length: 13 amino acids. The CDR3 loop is CASSGQTGQPQHF. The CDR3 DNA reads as TGTGCCAGCAGTGGACAGACCGGTCAGCCCCAGCATTTT. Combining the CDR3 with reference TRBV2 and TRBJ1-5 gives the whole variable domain EPEVTQTPSHQVTQMGQEVILRCVPISNHLYFYWYRQILGQKVEFLVSFYNNEISEKSEIFDDQFSVERPDGSNFTLKIRSTKLEDSAMYFCASSGQTGQPQHFGDGTRLSIL.

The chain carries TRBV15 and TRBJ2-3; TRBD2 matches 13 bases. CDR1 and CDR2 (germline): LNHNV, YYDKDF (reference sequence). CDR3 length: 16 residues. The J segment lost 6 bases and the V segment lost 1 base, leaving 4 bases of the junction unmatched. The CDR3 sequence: CATSRGTSGGVDTQYF. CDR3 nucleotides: TGTGCCACCAGCAGAGGGACTAGCGGGGGTGTGGATACGCAGTATTTT.

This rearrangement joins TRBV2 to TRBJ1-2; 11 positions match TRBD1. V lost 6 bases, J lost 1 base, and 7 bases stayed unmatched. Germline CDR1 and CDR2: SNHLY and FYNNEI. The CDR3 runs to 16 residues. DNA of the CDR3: TGTGCCAGCAGGAGGACAGGGGGCGCGTATAACTATGGCTACACCTTC. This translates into CASRRTGGAYNYGYTF.

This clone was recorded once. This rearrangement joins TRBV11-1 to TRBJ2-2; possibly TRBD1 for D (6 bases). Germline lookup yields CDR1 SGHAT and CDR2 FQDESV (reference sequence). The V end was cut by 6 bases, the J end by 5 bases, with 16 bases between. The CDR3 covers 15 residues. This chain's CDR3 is CASRPRQAYTGELFF. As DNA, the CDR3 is TGTGCCAGCAGACCACGACAGGCGTATACCGGGGAGCTGTTTTTT.

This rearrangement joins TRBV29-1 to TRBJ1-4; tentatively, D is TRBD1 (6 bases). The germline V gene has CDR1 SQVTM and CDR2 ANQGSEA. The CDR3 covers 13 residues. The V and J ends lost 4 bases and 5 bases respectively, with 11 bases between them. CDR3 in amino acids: CSVAGTPNEKLFF. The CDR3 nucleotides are TGCAGCGTTGCCGGGACACCAAATGAAAAACTGTTTTTT.

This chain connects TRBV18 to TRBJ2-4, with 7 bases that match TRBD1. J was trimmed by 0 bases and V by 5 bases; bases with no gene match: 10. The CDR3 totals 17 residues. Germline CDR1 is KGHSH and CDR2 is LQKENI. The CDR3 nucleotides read TGTGCCAGCTCAGACAGGGAACATACTCTAGCCAAAAACATTCAGTACTTC. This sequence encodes CASSDREHTLAKNIQYF.

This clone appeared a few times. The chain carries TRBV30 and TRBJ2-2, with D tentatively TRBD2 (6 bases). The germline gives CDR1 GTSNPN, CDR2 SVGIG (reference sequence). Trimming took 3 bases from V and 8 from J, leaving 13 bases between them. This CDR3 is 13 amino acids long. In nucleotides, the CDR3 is TGTGCCTGGAGCCCGGGACTCGAAGGGGAGCTGTTTTTT. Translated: CAWSPGLEGELFF.

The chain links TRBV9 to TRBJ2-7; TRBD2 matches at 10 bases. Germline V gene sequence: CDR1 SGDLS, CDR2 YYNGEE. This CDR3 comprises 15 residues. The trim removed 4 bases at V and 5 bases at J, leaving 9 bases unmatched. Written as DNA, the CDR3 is TGTGCCAGCAGCCTCAGCGGGGGGGCGGAGGACGAGCAGTACTTC. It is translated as CASSLSGGAEDEQYF.

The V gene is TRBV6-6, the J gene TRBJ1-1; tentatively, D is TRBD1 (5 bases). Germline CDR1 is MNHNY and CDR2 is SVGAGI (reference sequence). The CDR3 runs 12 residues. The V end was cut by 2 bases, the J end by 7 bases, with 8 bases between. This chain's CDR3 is CASSYAGLEAFF. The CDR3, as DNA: TGTGCCAGCAGTTACGCGGGGCTTGAAGCTTTCTTT.

The DNA of the CDR3 is TGTGCCAGCAGCCCGCGACAGGGTTGGCAGCCCCAGCATTTT. Protein: CASSPRQGWQPQHF. This chain links TRBV7-3 with TRBJ1-5; 7 bases line up with TRBD1. The trim removed 5 bases at V and 7 bases at J, leaving 8 bases unmatched. The germline V gene encodes CDR1 SGHTA and CDR2 FQGTGA. This CDR3 has 14 amino acids.